This record looks at one T cell receptor (beta chain) sequence and its context. This clonotype was found once. The target of this receptor is not known. No quality values exist for individual bases; no much larger clone is one base distant. One read is thin evidence. This sample is part of a study of CD8+CD57+ T cells in acquired aplastic anemia (dated by TCRdb to about 2018). About the full investigation: A mean of about 3.2 ug of DNA, ranging from roughly 0.18 to 30 ug, was extracted from sorted CD4+ and CD8+ cells. CD8+CD57+ expansion was defined as frequency above the mean frequency observed in healthy subjects. Study-level results and caveats: Roughly 30 CD8+ CDR3 sequences were shared between patients and controls but appeared highly expressed in patients and within their immunodominant clones. Between patients and healthy controls, no significant difference in CD8+ Simpson's diversity was found (P=0.060).

Genomic DNA was used as template for profiling of TCR beta VDJ combinations and CDR3 sequences. An Illumina HiSeq 2000 was used for TCR repertoire sequencing. Processing in the source paper ran as follows. Repertoires were assessed using TRBV/TRBJ rearrangement plots, CDR3 size and DJ length profiles, and Simpson's diversity index. The most abundant DNA sequence in the deep sequencing data was defined as the immunodominant clone. CDR3 amino acid sequences were screened for sharing across subjects and were compared with published repertoires and the VDJdb database. TCRdb reworked the public reads: Q25 trimming with fastp, MiXCR clone assembly, productive beta chains retained. Records with the same CDR3 protein are collapsed into one entry carrying the most frequent genes and DNA. In this record, the V and J calls reflect TCRdb's handling and not the investigators' own analysis. This sample is represented by fewer than 250,000 distinct CDR3 sequences; almost 50% of them were singletons. Nearly 20% of the sample is in the top ten clones.

Deletion took 4 bases off V and 5 bases off J, with a span of 10 bases between the germline ends. From the cysteine up to the phenylalanine, the CDR3 has a length of 13 residues. Of all the DNA, just the CDR3 is kept, 39 bases in frame from base 1. CDR1 and CDR2 were assigned from the germline V gene as SGHNT and YENEEA. The patients picked for sequencing were ones in whom flow cytometry had shown an expansion of CD8+CD57+ cells. Every patient had a diagnosis of severe acquired aplastic anemia based on International Study of Aplastic Anemia and Agranulocytosis and Camitta criteria. No patient had received any therapy when blood was sampled. The study deep-sequenced TCR repertoires of sorted CD4+ and CD8+ blood T cells from severe aplastic anemia patients and healthy subjects. In the USA, patient enrollment took place under clinicaltrials.gov protocols 00001620, 01623167, 00001397, 00071045, 00081523 and 00961064. Ficoll-Paque density gradient centrifugation was used to isolate peripheral blood mononuclear cells. Before DNA extraction, CD4+ and CD8+ T cells were sorted by FACS or by magnetic beads.

Here the chain combines TRBV11-3 and TRBJ2-3; no D gene is confidently identified. Sequenced material: sorted CD4+, CD8+, or CD8+CD57+ T cells (not recorded which) from PBMCs. This receptor was identified in a human donor with aplastic anemia. The nucleotide sequence is given as TGTGCCAGCAGCTCCGACTCCGTAGATACGCAGTATTTT. Its protein product is CASSSDSVDTQYF.